This TCR beta chain derives from a study of blood T cell repertoires in COVID-19. At the level of the study: PBMCs, B-cell-depleted T cells, or T cells were the source of the cDNA or gDNA that made up the material.

The CDR3 has 13 residues. Trimming at V came to 5 bases and at J to 5 bases, leaving 1 base not matched to a gene. The germline V gene has CDR1 SGHTA and CDR2 FQGNSA. Authors' processing steps: Amplification from reference gene primers served as the basis for estimated nucleated cell counts. Repertoires were generated with immunoSEQ multiplex PCR, while TCRdb's copy carries only in-frame clones and drops some. Clonal size and the V and J genes are those of that table, whereas D and trimming came from the DNA. The sample consists of roughly 140,000 clones, 76% of them appearing once. The source material was peripheral blood. The chain recombines TRBV7-2 with TRBJ1-5, with 9 bases matching TRBD1. This clonotype was sampled from a woman older than 75 with acute or convalescent COVID-19. CDR3 nucleotides: TGTGCCAGCAGCCGGGACAGGGATCAGCCCCAGCATTTT. Protein sequence: CASSRDRDQPQHF.